This T cell receptor (beta chain) comes out of a study of cytomegalovirus exposure and HLA in healthy donors. The PCR was carried out with 60 Vbeta primers and 13 Jbeta primers. Clones were sequenced by immunoSEQ multiplex PCR, and TCRdb holds only the in-frame ones, with some missing. The table includes some 98,000 clones, roughly four fifths detected once. With regard to this clone: Its cognate antigen is unknown.

The germline CDR1 and CDR2 sequences are SNHLY and FYNNEI. Trimming took 7 bases from V and 0 from J, leaving 12 bases between them. The CDR3 spans 14 residues. Study-wide points: Reportedly, TCR beta sequences accurately predicted HLA-A and HLA-B alleles in most subjects. It was reported in a later analysis that an Asian-associated ancestry cluster showed fewer N-insertions than the roughly 710-donor mean. Reports credit the classifier with highly specific, highly sensitive diagnosis of cytomegalovirus status.

This chain connects TRBV2 to TRBJ1-1; no definite D call. The sequence was obtained from a human donor in good health. The material sequenced was PBMCs. The CDR3 is CASTIQSMNTEAFF. The CDR3 DNA reads as TGTGCCAGCACTATACAGAGCATGAACACTGAAGCTTTCTTT.